Listed here are 3 T cell receptor beta chains from one sample, sequenced in a study of control samples from healthy donors and cancer patients. Sequencing used immunoSEQ multiplex PCR; TCRdb keeps in-frame clones, though not all of them. The data show about 170,000 clones, with roughly 95% seen just once and roughly 3.9% held by the top ten. The sample taken for sequencing was blood. These receptors came from a woman aged 55-70 years in good health.

The chain uses TRBV19 and TRBJ1-4; 8 nucleotides align to TRBD1. This CDR3 region has 16 residues. Germline loops: CDR1 LNHDA, CDR2 SQIVND (reference sequence). V lost 5 bases and J lost 4; bases outside the gene matches: 9. The CDR3 sequence: CASSLLIGQGNEKLFF. CDR3 bases: TGTGCCAGTAGTCTGCTTATCGGACAGGGTAATGAAAAACTGTTTTTT.

The V call is TRBV7-8, the J call TRBJ2-7, with D possibly TRBD1 on 6 matching bases. Trimming took off 6 bases at V and 0 bases at J, with 18 bases between the two ends. This CDR3 has 16 residues. The V gene's germline CDR1 is SGHVS and CDR2 FQNEAQ. The CDR3 reads CASSPTSGHHSYEQYF. CDR3 nucleotide sequence: TGTGCCAGCAGTCCAACGTCGGGACATCACTCCTACGAGCAGTACTTC.

The chain joins TRBV30 to TRBJ2-1; D is undetermined. Trimming removed 3 bases from V and 4 bases from J, with 13 bases in between. Germline assignment: CDR1 GTSNPN and CDR2 SVGIG (reference sequence). CDR3 size: 14 residues. The CDR3 is CAWRRQELYNEQFF. CDR3 in DNA: TGTGCCTGGAGAAGACAAGAACTGTACAATGAGCAGTTCTTC.